These 5 T cell receptor beta chains were all obtained from the same sample, sequenced in a study of T cell responses to AZD1222 COVID-19 vaccine. The assay was immunoSEQ multiplex PCR, and TCRdb's table has in-frame clones only and misses some. The data hold approximately 270,000 clones, with 90% to 95% observed a single time. The sequencing here drew on peripheral blood, taken 28 days after the second AZD1222 dose. The receptors come from an adult who received the AZD1222 COVID-19 vaccine.

The rearrangement uses TRBV7-9 and TRBJ1-2; 8 bases agree with TRBD1. The V gene end was trimmed by 1 base and the J gene end by 8 bases; junction bases not matched to a gene: 6. The CDR3 extends over 14 amino acids. Germline CDR1 and CDR2: SEHNR and FQNEAQ (reference sequence). CDR3: CASSLGTGIRGYTF. The CDR3 region has the DNA TGTGCCAGCAGCTTAGGGACAGGGATTCGAGGCTACACCTTC.

The chain combines TRBV28 with TRBJ2-7; D gene uncertain. CDR1 is MDHEN, CDR2 SYDVKM, per germline. Trimming cost V 5 bases and J 7 bases, with 12 bases left between them. The CDR3 totals 12 residues. The CDR3 DNA is TGTGCCAGCAGTCCTACAACCGAGGAGCAGTACTTC. This translates into CASSPTTEEQYF.

Comment on this clone: A read error may produce the germline difference seen at one junction end. V is TRBV6-5 and J is TRBJ1-2; D gene ambiguous. Germline CDR1 is MNHEY and CDR2 is SVGAGI. This CDR3 region has 13 residues. CDR3 in DNA: TGTGCCAGCAGTTACTCGGTGGACTACGGCTACACCTTC. Protein: CASSYSVDYGYTF.

This clone was counted a single time. The chain uses TRBV5-1 and TRBJ2-3; D uncertain. The V end was cut by 1 base, the J end by 2 bases, with 11 bases between. This CDR3 is built from 15 residues. Germline CDR1 reads SGHRS; CDR2 reads YFSETQ. The CDR3 nucleotides are TGCGCCAGCAGCTTGTACGCGGACGCCACAGATACGCAGTATTTT. This translates into CASSLYADATDTQYF.

The chain employs TRBV15 and TRBJ2-7; tentatively, D is TRBD1 or TRBD2 (5 bases each). Trimming pared 8 bases from V and 1 base from J, leaving 15 bases between. The CDR3 totals 14 residues. The germline V gene has CDR1 LNHNV and CDR2 YYDKDF (reference sequence). CDR3 sequence: CATGEGRLSYEQYF. DNA of the CDR3: TGTGCCACCGGAGAGGGACGGTTGTCCTACGAGCAGTACTTC.